This TCR beta chain was captured by sequencing in a study of blood T cells in healthy people across ages. Germline V CDR1 and CDR2: SGHVS, FNYEAQ. This CDR3 region has 12 residues. V dropped 1 base and J dropped 9 bases, with 9 bases sitting between them. The use of a sample-barcoded 5' primer and a J-beta primer mix characterized a second PCR of about 6 to 11 cycles. TCRdb independently ran MiXCR on the 5' RACE reads; one entry per CDR3 protein. The top ten clones hold around a fifth of a sample with some 750,000 distinct CDR3 sequences, about a fifth of them seen once. The TCR comes from a man between 65 and 80 years old in good health. The chain uses TRBV7-6 and TRBJ1-1, with TRBD1 as a possible D gene (6 bases). The material sequenced was blood. CDR3 amino acids: CASSLVQGQAFF. The CDR3 region has the DNA TGTGCCAGCAGCTTAGTGCAGGGGCAAGCTTTCTTT.